This TCR beta chain is drawn from a study of neurological immune-mediated disorders. Points from the study as a whole: The level of TCR clonal expansion was highest in patients with HTLV-1-associated myelopathy and lowest in multiple sclerosis, where it fell below the level seen in healthy controls.

With 10-nucleotide random UMIs included, cDNA was synthesized by 5'RACE. In TCRdb, the 5' RACE reads were re-called with MiXCR into one record per CDR3 protein. The sample contains around 90,000 distinct CDR3 sequences, under 15% of which appear only once. Time point indicated: longitudinal time-point 2. Germline V gene sequence: CDR1 MNHNS, CDR2 SASEGT. CDR3 length: 16 residues. V dropped 1 base and J dropped 2; count of bases not matched to a gene: 6. At least ten counts were recorded for this clonotype. Its antigen is not identified. V and J are TRBV6-1 and TRBJ2-3; TRBD2 aligns across 7 bases. This clonotype was sampled from a female donor with HTLV-1-associated myelopathy (HAM/TSP). Sequenced material: PBMCs. In DNA form, the CDR3 reads TGTGCCAGCAGTGAAGACGGGGGGTATATCACAGATACGCAGTATTTT. Protein sequence: CASSEDGGYITDTQYF.